The clone carrying this T cell receptor beta chain was recorded at least ten times. The data were taken from a study of regulatory T cells in long-lasting Graves disease. The time point is: persistent/refractory GD, antithyroid drugs over 5 years with positive TRAb. TCR sequences were obtained from RNA taken from PBMCs. Combining iRepertoire HTBI primers with Arm-PCR of CDR3 regions, the authors built TCR beta libraries. TCRdb passed the multiplex PCR reads through MiXCR, listing each CDR3 protein once. The table records about 340,000 distinct CDR3 sequences, about 19% of them present only once. CDR1 is MDHEN, CDR2 SYDVKM, per germline. V shed 6 bases and J shed 1 base, with 19 bases lying between them. The length of the CDR3 is 17 residues.

The rearrangement links TRBV28 to TRBJ1-5; no clear D. Sequences were derived from peripheral blood mononuclear cells (PBMCs), sampled when the disease was refractory, from a patient treated with antithyroid drugs. The source is a female donor with Graves disease. The CDR3 DNA reads as TGTGCCAGCAGCCCCCGAGGGTATCGTATGAGCAATCAGCCCCAGCATTTT. This codes for CASSPRGYRMSNQPQHF.